These 30 T cell receptor beta chains were sequenced from one sample in a study of blood T cell repertoires in COVID-19. Libraries were prepared by immunoSEQ multiplex PCR; TCRdb keeps only in-frame clonotypes and omits some of them. The repertoire holds over 90,000 clones, with less than 85% as singletons. Sequencing was done on a sample of peripheral blood. The source of these receptors is a man aged 70 or older with COVID-19, enrolled during active disease.

The genes are TRBV7-9 and TRBJ2-3; 10 bases fit TRBD2. The germline gives CDR1 SEHNR, CDR2 FQNEAQ (reference sequence). The V segment lost 2 bases and the J segment 5 bases; nucleotides outside the gene matches: 4. The CDR3 totals 15 residues. CDR3 bases: TGTGCCAGCAGCTTAATTTTAGCGGGAGGAGATACGCAGTATTTT. Translating it yields CASSLILAGGDTQYF.

This clone has just one count. The chain combines TRBV9 with TRBJ2-1, with 7 bases aligning to TRBD1. The V segment lost 2 bases and the J segment 7 bases; nucleotides outside the gene matches: 0. Germline values: CDR1 SGDLS, CDR2 YYNGEE. The CDR3 totals 12 residues. The CDR3 coding sequence is TGTGCCAGCAGCGTGACAGGGAATGAGCAGTTCTTC. Translation gives CASSVTGNEQFF.

The chain couples TRBV7-2 to TRBJ2-3; unclear D gene. Germline V gives CDR1 SGHTA, CDR2 FQGNSA. V was pared by 6 bases and J by 10 bases, with 14 bases between. There are 12 residues in the CDR3. CDR3 DNA: TGTGCCAGCAGGCTGACAAGTGAACCGCAGTATTTT. Encoded protein: CASRLTSEPQYF.

V and J are TRBV9 and TRBJ2-7, with 14 bases fitting TRBD2. Looked up from germline, CDR1 is SGDLS and CDR2 is YYNGEE. This CDR3 contains 17 residues. Trimming cost V 4 bases and J 2 bases; bases outside gene matches: 8. CDR3 sequence reads: CASSKRGTSGSPYEQYF. In DNA, the CDR3 is TGTGCCAGCAGCAAGAGAGGGACTAGCGGGAGTCCCTACGAGCAGTACTTC.

This chain joins TRBV19 and TRBJ2-5, with D maybe TRBD2 (5 bases). This CDR3 comprises 14 residues. From germline, CDR1 is LNHDA and CDR2 SQIVND (reference sequence). Between the trimmed V and J ends, which lost 6 bases and 5 bases, there was a span of 16 bases. CDR3 nucleotide sequence: TGTGCCAGTAGACTCGTGGGGAGAGGGGAGACCCAGTACTTC. This gives the protein CASRLVGRGETQYF. The full variable domain, with the rest looked up from reference TRBV19 and TRBJ2-5, is DGGITQSPKYLFRKEGQNVTLSCEQNLNHDAMYWYRQDPGQGLRLIYYSQIVNDFQKGDIAEGYSVSREKKESFPLTVTSAQKNPTAFYLCASRLVGRGETQYFGPGTRLLVL.

This clone is a singleton in its sample. V gene TRBV5-1 combines with J gene TRBJ2-3; D not resolved. V gave up 0 bases and J gave up 0 bases, with 5 bases separating them. The CDR3 is made up of 14 amino acids. Germline lookup yields CDR1 SGHRS and CDR2 YFSETQ. For the CDR3, the DNA is TGCGCCAGCAGCTTGGCAGGCAGCACAGATACGCAGTATTTT. It is translated as CASSLAGSTDTQYF.

This clone has just a few counts. This chain uses TRBV5-1 with TRBJ1-2; D gene unclear. Looked up from germline, CDR1 is SGHRS and CDR2 is YFSETQ. Trimming took 4 bases from V and 4 from J, leaving 17 bases between them. The CDR3 loop spans 15 amino acids. CDR3 nucleotides: TGCGCCAGCAGCAAATTGTGGGCGTTGGGCTATGGCTACACCTTC. Its translation is CASSKLWALGYGYTF.

This clone occurred a few times. The CDR3 loop is CASSYGLQNSPLHF. The CDR3 nucleotides are TGTGCCAGCAGTTACGGACTGCAAAATTCACCCCTCCACTTT. This chain connects TRBV6-6 to TRBJ1-6; no clear D. V was shortened by 2 bases and J by 7 bases, with 9 bases between the two germline ends. The CDR3 has 14 amino acids. Germline-derived CDR1 and CDR2 are MNHNY and SVGAGI (reference sequence).

J is TRBJ2-7 and V is TRBV4-3, with TRBD2 identical over 11 bases. The germline CDR1 and CDR2 sequences are LGHNA and YSLEER. This CDR3 contains 16 residues. The V and J ends lost 0 bases and 4 bases, in that order; junction bases with no gene match: 5. The CDR3 region is CASSQELAGGIYEQYF. CDR3 DNA: TGCGCCAGCAGCCAAGAGCTAGCGGGGGGAATTTACGAGCAGTACTTC.

The chain joins TRBV5-6 to TRBJ2-1, with a tentative D call TRBD1 (5 bases). Germline lookup yields CDR1 SGHDT and CDR2 YYEEEE. The V and J ends lost 4 bases and 6 bases respectively, with 8 bases between them. There are 12 residues in the CDR3. CDR3 in amino acids: CASSLDSNEQFF. The CDR3 region has the DNA TGTGCCAGCAGCCTTGACAGCAATGAGCAGTTCTTC.

This chain links TRBV5-4 with TRBJ2-5; TRBD2 matches at 13 bases. V lost 4 bases and J lost 2; bases outside the gene matches: 8. Germline-derived CDR1 and CDR2 are SGHNT and YYREEE (reference sequence). There are 17 residues in the CDR3. CDR3: CASSLRTSGSWQETQYF. CDR3 in DNA: TGTGCCAGCAGCCTCCGGACTAGCGGGAGTTGGCAAGAGACCCAGTACTTC.

The chain carries TRBV7-2 and TRBJ1-2, with 7 bases matching TRBD1. Germline V gene sequence: CDR1 SGHTA, CDR2 FQGNSA. J lost 3 bases, V lost 5 bases, and 9 bases had no gene match. The CDR3 sequence is 15 residues long. The CDR3 protein is CASSLGPGGDYGYTF. The CDR3 DNA reads as TGTGCCAGCAGCCTCGGGCCAGGGGGTGACTATGGCTACACCTTC.

The rearrangement links TRBV29-1 to TRBJ2-7; D is uncertain. Trimming took off 4 bases at V and 4 bases at J, with 5 bases between the two ends. The CDR3 extends over 10 amino acids. Germline V gene lookup returns CDR1 SQVTM and CDR2 ANQGSEA. The CDR3 nucleotides are TGCAGCGTTGGCGATTACGAGCAGTACTTC. This sequence encodes CSVGDYEQYF.

The chain links TRBV6-5 to TRBJ2-5; 8 bases map to TRBD1. CDR3 length equals 14 residues. Germline values: CDR1 MNHEY, CDR2 SVGAGI. The V and J ends lost 6 bases and 5 bases, in that order; junction bases with no gene match: 8. Here the CDR3 DNA reads TGTGCCAGCAGGTCCCAGGGGGCGGGGGAGACCCAGTACTTC. It translates to CASRSQGAGETQYF.

The rearrangement uses TRBV5-6 and TRBJ1-2; D ambiguous. Germline assignment: CDR1 SGHDT and CDR2 YYEEEE. V was clipped by 2 bases and J by 6 bases, with 17 bases between them. CDR3 length equals 15 residues. In nucleotides, the CDR3 is TGTGCCAGCAGCTTCCTACATCGGGTTGGAGATGGCTACACCTTC. Translation: CASSFLHRVGDGYTF.

The chain couples TRBV11-3 to TRBJ2-1; possibly TRBD2 for D (7 bases). CDR1 SGHNT and CDR2 YENEEA come from the germline V gene. There are 15 residues in the CDR3. The CDR3 reads CASSEGGGYYNEQFF. The CDR3 region has the DNA TGTGCTAGTAGTGAAGGGGGGGGTTACTACAATGAGCAGTTCTTC. The entire variable domain, with the rest obtained from reference TRBV11-3 and TRBJ2-1, is as follows: EAGVVQSPRYKIIEKKQPVAFWCNPISGHNTLYWYLQNLGQGPELLIRYENEEAVDDSQLPKDRFSAERLKGVDSTLKIQPAELGDSAVYLCASSEGGGYYNEQFFGPGTRLTVL.

The chain recombines TRBV7-9 with TRBJ2-5; D may be TRBD2 (5 bases). V lost 1 base, J lost 4 bases, and 7 bases lay in between. The germline CDR1 and CDR2 sequences are SEHNR and FQNEAQ (reference sequence). The CDR3 length is 13 residues. CDR3 coding DNA: TGTGCCAGCAGCTTAGGGGAGCGAGAGACCCAGTACTTC. It yields the protein CASSLGERETQYF.

The CDR3 nucleotides read TGCAGCGTTACAGGAGGGGCTGGTACTGAAGCTTTCTTT. Protein sequence: CSVTGGAGTEAFF. V is TRBV29-1 and J is TRBJ1-1, with D tentatively TRBD1 (5 bases). There are 13 residues in the CDR3. The germline CDR1 and CDR2 sequences are SQVTM and ANQGSEA. Trimming took off 5 bases at V and 5 bases at J, with 15 bases between the two ends.

The chain links TRBV5-8 to TRBJ2-5, with D unresolved. Trimming stripped 0 bases from V and 5 bases from J, with 11 bases between. CDR1 SGHTS and CDR2 YDEGEE come from the germline V gene. CDR3 length: 14 amino acids. The CDR3 region has the DNA TGTGCCAGCAGCTTGGTTCGGGTCGGGGAGACCCAGTACTTC. This codes for CASSLVRVGETQYF.

The CDR3 sequence is CASSKDRGEGYEQYF. The CDR3 DNA is TGTGCCAGCAGCAAGGACAGGGGAGAAGGCTACGAGCAGTACTTC. The genes are TRBV7-9 and TRBJ2-7; 9 positions match TRBD1. The V and J ends lost 5 bases and 3 bases, in that order; junction bases with no gene match: 8. Germline CDR1 is SEHNR and CDR2 is FQNEAQ (reference sequence). This CDR3 is 15 amino acids long.

This rearrangement joins TRBV20-1 to TRBJ2-1; D may be TRBD2 (5 bases). V was clipped by 6 bases and J by 7 bases, with 10 bases between them. From germline, CDR1 is DFQATT and CDR2 SNEGSKA (reference sequence). CDR3 length: 11 amino acids. The CDR3 is CSATKRNEQFF. CDR3 DNA sequence: TGCAGTGCGACCAAGCGGAATGAGCAGTTCTTC.

This chain connects TRBV24-1 to TRBJ2-7; TRBD1 matches at 12 bases. CDR3 length: 15 residues. Germline V lookup: CDR1 KGHDR, CDR2 SFDVKD. The V gene end was trimmed by 3 bases and the J gene end by 6 bases; junction bases not matched to a gene: 5. CDR3 DNA sequence: TGTGCCACCAGTGATACGGGACAGGGGGCTCGCGAGCAGTACTTC. Its translation: CATSDTGQGAREQYF.

The chain has TRBV3-1 (or the pseudogene TRBV3-2) and TRBJ2-5; 8 positions match TRBD2. With V trimmed by 1 base and J by 0 bases, 10 bases remained unmatched. Germline V gene data show CDR1 as LGHDT and CDR2 as YNNKEL (reference sequence). This CDR3 region has 18 residues. This CDR3 is CASSQGGVAGSYQETQYF. The CDR3 DNA follows: TGTGCCAGCAGCCAAGGTGGAGTAGCGGGATCGTACCAAGAGACCCAGTACTTC.

The chain couples TRBV5-4 to TRBJ2-7; D is possibly TRBD2 (6 bases). CDR3 length: 14 residues. Germline V CDR1 and CDR2: SGHNT, YYREEE (reference sequence). V was shortened by 1 base and J by 2 bases, with 10 bases between the two germline ends. The chain's CDR3 is CASSLLARPYEQYF. The CDR3 DNA sequence: TGTGCCAGCAGCTTGCTAGCGCGGCCCTACGAGCAGTACTTC.

The gene calls are TRBV9 and TRBJ2-1; 9 bases line up with TRBD1. The CDR3 is 21 residues long. V dropped 4 bases and J dropped 0; count of bases not matched to a gene: 20. From germline, CDR1 is SGDLS and CDR2 YYNGEE. The CDR3 spells CASSPGFSGQGPPSSYNEQFF. The CDR3 nucleotides read TGTGCCAGCAGCCCCGGATTTTCGGGACAGGGCCCACCGAGCTCCTACAATGAGCAGTTCTTC. The full variable domain, rest sourced from reference TRBV9 and TRBJ2-1, is DSGVTQTPKHLITATGQRVTLRCSPRSGDLSVYWYQQSLDQGLQFLIQYYNGEERAKGNILERFSAQQFPDLHSELNLSSLELGDSALYFCASSPGFSGQGPPSSYNEQFFGPGTRLTVL.

This chain joins TRBV19 and TRBJ2-3; TRBD2 aligns across 8 bases. The CDR3 is 15 amino acids. Trimming removed 3 bases from V and 3 bases from J; junction bases left unmatched: 5. Germline lookup yields CDR1 LNHDA and CDR2 SQIVND (reference sequence). CDR3 residues: CASSIGGRITDTQYF. The CDR3 bases are TGTGCCAGTAGTATCGGCGGGAGGATAACAGATACGCAGTATTTT.

The rearrangement joins TRBV15 to TRBJ1-6; D not resolved. Deletions cut 0 bases from V and 7 bases from J, with 10 bases between. Germline V gene lookup returns CDR1 LNHNV and CDR2 YYDKDF (reference sequence). The CDR3 is 15 residues long. CDR3 nucleotide sequence: TGTGCCACCAGCAGAGAAGTGGCGGTCAATTCACCCCTCCACTTT. Protein: CATSREVAVNSPLHF.

The rearrangement joins TRBV7-8 to TRBJ2-4; 8 nucleotides match TRBD2. Germline CDR1 and CDR2: SGHVS and FQNEAQ. V trimming: 5 bases; J trimming: 6 bases; junction bases outside the gene matches: 6. This CDR3 has 14 residues. The CDR3 coding sequence is TGTGCCAGCAGCCCCGGGGGGGTAGGAAACATTCAGTACTTC. Protein product: CASSPGGVGNIQYF.

V is TRBV6-5 and J is TRBJ2-1, with a possible D match to TRBD1 (7 bases). Per germline, CDR1 MNHEY and CDR2 SVGAGI. Deletions cut 7 bases from V and 0 bases from J, with 13 bases between. The CDR3 has 15 residues. CDR3 sequence reads: CASTLQGGSYNEQFF. The CDR3 DNA reads TGTGCCAGCACACTCCAGGGGGGCTCCTACAATGAGCAGTTCTTC.

The chain couples TRBV3-1 (or the pseudogene TRBV3-2) to TRBJ2-5, with a possible D match to TRBD1 (6 bases). With 1 base removed from V and 4 bases from J, the gap between germline ends came to 19 bases. This CDR3 spans 17 amino acids. Germline loops: CDR1 LGHDT, CDR2 YNNKEL (reference sequence). The CDR3 DNA follows: TGTGCCAGCAGCCAAGTAACAGGGTGGCAATGGGGAGAGACCCAGTACTTC. This gives the protein CASSQVTGWQWGETQYF.